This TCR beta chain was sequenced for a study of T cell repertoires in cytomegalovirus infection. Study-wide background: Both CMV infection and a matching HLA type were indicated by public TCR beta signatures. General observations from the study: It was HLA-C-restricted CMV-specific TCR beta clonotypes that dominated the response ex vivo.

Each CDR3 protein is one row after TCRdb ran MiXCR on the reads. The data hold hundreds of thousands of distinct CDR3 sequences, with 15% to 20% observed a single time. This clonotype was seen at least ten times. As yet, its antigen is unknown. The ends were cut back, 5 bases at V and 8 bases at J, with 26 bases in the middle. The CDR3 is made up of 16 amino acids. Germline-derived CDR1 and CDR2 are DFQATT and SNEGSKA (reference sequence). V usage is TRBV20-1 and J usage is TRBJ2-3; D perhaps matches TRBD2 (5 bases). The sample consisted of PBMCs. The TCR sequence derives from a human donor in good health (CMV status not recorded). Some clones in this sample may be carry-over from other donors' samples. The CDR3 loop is CSASNRLRALAGTQYF. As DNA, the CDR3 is TGCAGTGCTTCAAATCGCCTCCGGGCCCTCGCGGGTACGCAGTATTTT.